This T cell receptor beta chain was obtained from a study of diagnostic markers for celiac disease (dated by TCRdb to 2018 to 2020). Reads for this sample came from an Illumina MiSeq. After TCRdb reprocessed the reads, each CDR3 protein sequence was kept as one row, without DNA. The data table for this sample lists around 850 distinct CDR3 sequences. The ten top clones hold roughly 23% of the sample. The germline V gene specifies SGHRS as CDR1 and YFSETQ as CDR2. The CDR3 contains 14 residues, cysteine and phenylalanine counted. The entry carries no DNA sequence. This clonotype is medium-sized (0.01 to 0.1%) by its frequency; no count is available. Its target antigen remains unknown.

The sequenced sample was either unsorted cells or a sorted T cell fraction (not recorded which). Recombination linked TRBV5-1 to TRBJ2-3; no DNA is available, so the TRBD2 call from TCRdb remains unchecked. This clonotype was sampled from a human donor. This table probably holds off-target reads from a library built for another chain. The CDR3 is CASSGQGGTDTQYF.